Reported below is one TCR beta chain. Its antigen is currently unknown. Trimming removed 6 bases from V and 6 bases from J; junction bases left unmatched: 16. Per germline, CDR1 WSHSY and CDR2 SAAADI. CDR3 size: 18 residues. The data stem from a study of response to subunit inactivated influenza vaccine. Findings and caveats of the study: T cells newly recruited by each seasonal influenza vaccination are few, the authors suggested.

TCRdb fed the RT-PCR reads into MiXCR, producing one record per CDR3 protein. The sample has 450,000 to 700,000 distinct CDR3 sequences; 14% are singletons. The sample here was PBMCs from blood, taken 11 to 12 days after vaccination. The origin of this receptor is a man aged 50 or older who received an inactivated influenza vaccine. The chain uses TRBV10-2 and TRBJ2-7; TRBD2 matches at 14 bases. CDR3 in amino acids: CASRVPGLAGEAASEQYF. CDR3 sequence (DNA): TGCGCCAGCAGGGTACCGGGACTAGCGGGAGAGGCGGCTAGCGAGCAGTACTTC.